Sequencing of this T cell receptor beta chain was carried out in a study of blood T cell repertoires in COVID-19. Whole-study context: T cells, B-cell-depleted T cells, or PBMCs provided the cDNA or gDNA that served as material.

Germline assignment: CDR1 LNHDA and CDR2 SQIVND (reference sequence). CDR3 size: 13 residues. V was pared by 7 bases and J by 7 bases, with 14 bases between. As originally analysed: Scientists estimated how many nucleated cells there were by amplifying reference gene primers. Here immunoSEQ multiplex PCR was the method, and the copy in TCRdb shows in-frame clones only, minus some. V and J calls and clone size are given by that table; D and trimming were obtained from the DNA. The sample includes some 180,000 clones, around 85% of them seen just once. The source is a woman aged 55-69 years with acute or convalescent COVID-19. V is TRBV19 and J is TRBJ1-3; D unclear. The source material was peripheral blood. The CDR3 reads CASKWLAENTIYF. CDR3 nucleotides: TGTGCCAGTAAGTGGTTAGCAGAGAACACCATATATTTT. Supplemented by reference TRBV19 and TRBJ1-3, the full variable domain reads DGGITQSPKYLFRKEGQNVTLSCEQNLNHDAMYWYRQDPGQGLRLIYYSQIVNDFQKGDIAEGYSVSREKKESFPLTVTSAQKNPTAFYLCASKWLAENTIYFGEGSWLTVV.